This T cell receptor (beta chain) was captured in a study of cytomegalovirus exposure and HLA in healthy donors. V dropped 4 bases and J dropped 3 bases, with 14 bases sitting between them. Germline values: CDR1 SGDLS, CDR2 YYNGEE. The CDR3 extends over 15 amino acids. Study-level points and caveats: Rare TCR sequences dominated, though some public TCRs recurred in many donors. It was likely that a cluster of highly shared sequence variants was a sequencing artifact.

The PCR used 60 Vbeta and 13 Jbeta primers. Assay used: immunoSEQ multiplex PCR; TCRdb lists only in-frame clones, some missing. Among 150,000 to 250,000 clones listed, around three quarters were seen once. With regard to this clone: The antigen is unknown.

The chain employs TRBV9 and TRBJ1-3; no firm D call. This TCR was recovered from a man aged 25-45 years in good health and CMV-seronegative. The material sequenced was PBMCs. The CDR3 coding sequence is TGTGCCAGCAGCCCAAGCGGGGTGGTTGGAAACACCATATATTTT. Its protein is CASSPSGVVGNTIYF.